This T cell receptor (beta chain) was observed in a study of blood T cell repertoires in COVID-19. Overall study: Nucleic acid was either cDNA or gDNA, and it came from T cells, B-cell-depleted T cells, or PBMCs.

This clone appeared a single time. Participants were aged about 18 to 100 years from 20 to 30 US areas. Grouping used clinical history reported by participants in a survey and questionnaire. Per the study methods: By means of reference gene primer amplification, nucleated cell counts were estimated. Repertoires were generated with immunoSEQ multiplex PCR, while TCRdb's copy carries only in-frame clones and drops some. V and J calls plus clone size are reproduced from that table; the DNA served to infer D and trimming. Among roughly 190,000 clones listed, approximately 84% were seen once. The receptor's source is a woman aged 25-40 years who had recovered from COVID-19. Source material: PBMCs or T cells enriched from blood (not recorded which).

The CDR3 bases are TGTGCCAGCAGCCAATGGGACTACCTCGGAGATACGCAGTATTTT. It encodes CASSQWDYLGDTQYF. The V and J genes are TRBV3-1 (or the pseudogene TRBV3-2) and TRBJ2-3, with 7 bases identical to TRBD2. J lost 5 bases, V lost 2 bases, and 7 bases had no gene match. Germline lookup yields CDR1 LGHDT and CDR2 YNNKEL (reference sequence). This CDR3 comprises 15 residues.